This T cell receptor beta chain derives from a study of beta chain features in type 1 diabetes. For the study at large: Age and gender were similar between patients and healthy donors, as were cell yields.

For this clone: Its antigen remains unknown. This sample also contains other DNA sequences that code for the same CDR3.

The authors reverse transcribed all of the isolated RNA, so sequencing captured expressed TCRB transcripts. Clones were read by immunoSEQ multiplex PCR, and TCRdb kept only the in-frame ones, dropping some. The table records around 690,000 clones, under 15% of them present only once. Study observations and caveats: Among patients with Type 1 diabetes, TCRB CDR3s were moderately but significantly shorter in every one of the four CD4+ subsets.

This clonotype was obtained from a man aged 25-40 years with type 1 diabetes. Sequencing input: naive CD4+ T cells from blood.

The chain's CDR3 is CASSQVAANYGYTF. DNA for the CDR3: TGCGCCAGCAGCCAAGTGGCAGCCAACTATGGCTACACCTTC. This sequence joins TRBV4-3 and TRBJ1-2; D unresolved. The CDR3 has 14 amino acids. Trimming stripped 1 base from V and 2 bases from J, with 8 bases between. Germline assignment: CDR1 LGHNA and CDR2 YSLEER.